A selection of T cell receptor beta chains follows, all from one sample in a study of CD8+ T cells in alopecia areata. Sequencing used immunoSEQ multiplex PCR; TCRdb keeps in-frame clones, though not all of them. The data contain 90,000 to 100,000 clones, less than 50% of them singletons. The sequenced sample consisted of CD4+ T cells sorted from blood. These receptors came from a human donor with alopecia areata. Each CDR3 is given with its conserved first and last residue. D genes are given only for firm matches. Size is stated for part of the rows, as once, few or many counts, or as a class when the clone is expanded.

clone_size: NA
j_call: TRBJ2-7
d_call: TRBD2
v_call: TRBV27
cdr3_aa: CASSRGVTSSIYEQYF
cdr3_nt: TGTGCCAGCAGCCGCGGGGTGACTAGCTCAATCTACGAGCAGTACTTC

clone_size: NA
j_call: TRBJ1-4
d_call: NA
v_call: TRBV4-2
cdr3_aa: CASSQVGGANEKLFF
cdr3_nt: TGTGCCAGCAGCCAAGTTGGGGGCGCAAATGAAAAACTGTTTTTT

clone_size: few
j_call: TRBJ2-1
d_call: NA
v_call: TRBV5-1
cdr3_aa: CASSTYRGGANNEQFF
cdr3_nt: TGCGCCAGCAGCACCTACAGGGGGGGAGCGAACAATGAGCAGTTCTTC

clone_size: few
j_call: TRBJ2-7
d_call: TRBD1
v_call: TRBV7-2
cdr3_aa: CASSPLGTGSQGQYF
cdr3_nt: TGTGCCAGCAGCCCTTTGGGGACAGGGTCTCAGGGGCAGTACTTC

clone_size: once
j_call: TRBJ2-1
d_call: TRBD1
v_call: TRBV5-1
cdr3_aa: CASSFLPGQGAYEQFF
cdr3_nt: TGCGCCAGCAGCTTCCTCCCGGGACAGGGGGCGTATGAGCAGTTCTTC

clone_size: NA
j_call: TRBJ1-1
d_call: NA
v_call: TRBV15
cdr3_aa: CATSRVGNTEAFF
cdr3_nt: TGTGCCACCAGCAGAGTTGGGAACACTGAAGCTTTCTTT

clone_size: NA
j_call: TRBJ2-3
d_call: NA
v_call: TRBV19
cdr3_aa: CASSGFTDTQYF
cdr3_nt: TGTGCCAGTAGCGGTTTCACAGATACGCAGTATTTT

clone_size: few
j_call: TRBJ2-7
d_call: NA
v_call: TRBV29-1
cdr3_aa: CSVELAGDEQYF
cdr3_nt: TGCAGCGTTGAATTGGCAGGTGACGAGCAGTACTTC

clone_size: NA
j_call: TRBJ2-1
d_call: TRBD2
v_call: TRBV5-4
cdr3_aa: CASSSMFSGGANEQFF
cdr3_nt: TGTGCCAGCAGCTCGATGTTTAGCGGGGGGGCCAATGAGCAGTTCTTC

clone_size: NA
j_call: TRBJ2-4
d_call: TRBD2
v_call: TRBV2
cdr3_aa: CASRPGLAIAKNIQYF
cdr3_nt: TGTGCCAGCAGACCGGGACTAGCGATAGCCAAAAACATTCAGTACTTC

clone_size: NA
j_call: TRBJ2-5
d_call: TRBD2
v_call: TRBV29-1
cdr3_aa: CSGDGLAEGTQYF
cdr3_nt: TGCAGCGGCGACGGACTAGCAGAGGGGACCCAGTACTTC

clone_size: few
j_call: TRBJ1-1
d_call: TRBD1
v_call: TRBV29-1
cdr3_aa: CSVVSQGGSEAFF
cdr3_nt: TGCAGCGTTGTGAGTCAGGGGGGGTCTGAAGCTTTCTTT

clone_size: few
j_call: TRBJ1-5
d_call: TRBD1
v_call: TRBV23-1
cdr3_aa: CASSPLGTGGNQPQHF
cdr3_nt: TGCGCCAGCAGTCCCCTCGGGACAGGGGGCAATCAGCCCCAGCATTTT

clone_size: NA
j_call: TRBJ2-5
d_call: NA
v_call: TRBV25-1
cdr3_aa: CASSRQETQYF
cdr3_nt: TGTGCCAGCAGTCGCCAAGAGACCCAGTACTTC

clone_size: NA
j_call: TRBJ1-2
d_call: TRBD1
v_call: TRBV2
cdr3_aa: CASSEWQGGGYTF
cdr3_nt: TGTGCCAGCAGTGAATGGCAGGGGGGAGGCTACACCTTC

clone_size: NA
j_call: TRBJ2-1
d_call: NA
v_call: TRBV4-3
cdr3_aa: CASSQESRGDNEQFF
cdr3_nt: TGCGCCAGCAGCCAAGAGAGTCGGGGAGACAATGAGCAGTTCTTC

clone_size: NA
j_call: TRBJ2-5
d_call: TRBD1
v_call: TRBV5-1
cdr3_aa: CASSPPKTGVGETQYF
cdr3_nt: TGCGCCAGCAGCCCGCCAAAGACAGGGGTTGGGGAGACCCAGTACTTC

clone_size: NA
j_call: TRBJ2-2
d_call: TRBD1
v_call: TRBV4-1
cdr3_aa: CASSPLDRTTNTGELFF
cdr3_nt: TGCGCCAGCAGCCCGCTGGACAGGACAACGAACACCGGGGAGCTGTTTTTT

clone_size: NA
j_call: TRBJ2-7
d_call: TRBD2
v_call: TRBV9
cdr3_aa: CASWDAGGAEEQYF
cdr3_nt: TGTGCCAGCTGGGACGCGGGGGGCGCAGAGGAGCAGTACTTC

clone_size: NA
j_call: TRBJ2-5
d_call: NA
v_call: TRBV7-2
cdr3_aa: CASRRSLGRETQYF
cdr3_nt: TGTGCCAGCAGACGTTCGTTGGGGCGGGAGACCCAGTACTTC

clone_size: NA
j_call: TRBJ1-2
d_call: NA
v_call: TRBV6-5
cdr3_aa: CASSWGVWDGYTF
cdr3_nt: TGTGCCAGCAGCTGGGGCGTCTGGGATGGCTACACCTTC

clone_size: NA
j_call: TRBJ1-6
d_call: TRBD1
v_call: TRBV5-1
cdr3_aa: CASSTGTGDNSPLHF
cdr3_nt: TGCGCCAGCAGCACTGGGACAGGAGATAATTCACCCCTCCACTTT

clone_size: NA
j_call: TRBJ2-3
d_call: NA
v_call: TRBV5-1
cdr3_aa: CASRTGTSSTDTQYF
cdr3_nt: TGCGCCAGCAGAACCGGGACGAGTAGCACAGATACGCAGTATTTT

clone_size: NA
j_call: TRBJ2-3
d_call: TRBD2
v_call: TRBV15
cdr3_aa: CATSKRGGGTDTQYF
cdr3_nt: TGTGCCACCAGCAAGCGGGGGGGCGGCACAGATACGCAGTATTTT

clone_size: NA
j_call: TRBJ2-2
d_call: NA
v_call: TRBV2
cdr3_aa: CASSHRNLAGGELFF
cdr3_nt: TGTGCCAGCAGTCATCGCAACTTGGCGGGCGGGGAGCTGTTTTTT

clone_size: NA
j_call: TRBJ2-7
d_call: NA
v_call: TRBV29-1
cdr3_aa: CSVEEDELRGSYEQYF
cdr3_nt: TGCAGCGTTGAAGAAGACGAACTCAGGGGCTCCTACGAGCAGTACTTC

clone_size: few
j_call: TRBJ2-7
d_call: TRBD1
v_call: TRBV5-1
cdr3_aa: CASSPRGFYEQYF
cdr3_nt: TGCGCCAGCAGCCCCAGGGGGTTCTACGAGCAGTACTTC

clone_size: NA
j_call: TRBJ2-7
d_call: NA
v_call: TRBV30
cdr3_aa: CAWRGDTSYEQYF
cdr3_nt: TGTGCCTGGAGGGGGGACACCTCCTACGAGCAGTACTTC

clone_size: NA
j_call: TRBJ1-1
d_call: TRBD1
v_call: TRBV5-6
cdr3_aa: CASSKRQGGTEAFF
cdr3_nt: TGTGCCAGCAGCAAAAGACAGGGCGGCACTGAAGCTTTCTTT

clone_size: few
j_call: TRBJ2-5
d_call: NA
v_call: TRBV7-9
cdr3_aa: CASSQQRVQETQYF
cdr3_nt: TGTGCCAGCAGCCAGCAGAGGGTCCAAGAGACCCAGTACTTC

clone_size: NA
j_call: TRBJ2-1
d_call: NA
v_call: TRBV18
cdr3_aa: CASSPRHRDEQFF
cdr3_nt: TGTGCCAGCTCACCCCGCCACCGCGATGAGCAGTTCTTC

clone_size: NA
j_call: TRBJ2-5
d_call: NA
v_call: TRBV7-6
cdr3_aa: CASSLVARGETQYF
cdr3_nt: TGTGCCAGCAGCTTGGTAGCTAGAGGAGAGACCCAGTACTTC

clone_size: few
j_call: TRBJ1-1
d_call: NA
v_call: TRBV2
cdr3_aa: CASSVFRFGEAFF
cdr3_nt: TGTGCCAGCAGTGTGTTTCGGTTTGGTGAAGCTTTCTTT

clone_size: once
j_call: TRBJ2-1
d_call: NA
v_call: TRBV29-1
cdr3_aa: CSVGSPVYNEQFF
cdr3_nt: TGCAGCGTTGGGTCGCCAGTCTACAATGAGCAGTTCTTC

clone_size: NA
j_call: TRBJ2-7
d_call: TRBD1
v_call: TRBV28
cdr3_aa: CASSPQGFRFYEQYF
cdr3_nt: TGTGCCAGCAGTCCACAGGGGTTTCGTTTCTACGAGCAGTACTTC

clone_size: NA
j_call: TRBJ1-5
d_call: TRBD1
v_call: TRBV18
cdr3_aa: CASSPTGDQPQHF
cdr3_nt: TGTGCCAGCTCGCCGACAGGGGATCAGCCCCAGCATTTT

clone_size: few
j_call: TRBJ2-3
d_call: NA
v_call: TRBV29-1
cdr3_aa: CSPRDLSTDTQYF
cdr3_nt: TGCAGCCCCCGAGACCTGTCCACAGATACGCAGTATTTT

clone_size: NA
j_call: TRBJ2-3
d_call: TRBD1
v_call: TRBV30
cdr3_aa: CAWRDSGTDTQYF
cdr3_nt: TGTGCCTGGAGGGACAGTGGGACAGACACGCAGTATTTT

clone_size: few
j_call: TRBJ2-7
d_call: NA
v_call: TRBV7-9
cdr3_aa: CASSPDVVEQYF
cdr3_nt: TGTGCCAGCAGCCCGGATGTGGTCGAGCAGTACTTC

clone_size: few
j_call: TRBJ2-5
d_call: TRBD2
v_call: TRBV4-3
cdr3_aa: CASSHRLAAYQETQYF
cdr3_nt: TGCGCCAGCAGCCATCGACTAGCAGCCTACCAAGAGACCCAGTACTTC

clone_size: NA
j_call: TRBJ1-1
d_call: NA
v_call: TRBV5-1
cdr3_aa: CASSRRGNTEAFF
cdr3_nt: TGCGCCAGCAGCCGCAGGGGTAACACTGAAGCTTTCTTT

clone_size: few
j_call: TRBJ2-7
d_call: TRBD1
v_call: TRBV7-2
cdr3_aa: CASSLVGQGTYEQYF
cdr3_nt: TGTGCCAGCAGCTTAGTGGGACAGGGAACCTACGAGCAGTACTTC

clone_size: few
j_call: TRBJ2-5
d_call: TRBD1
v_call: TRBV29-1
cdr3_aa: CSVGQGWQTQYF
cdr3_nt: TGCAGCGTCGGACAGGGCTGGCAGACCCAGTACTTC